The rows below give T cell receptor beta chains drawn from one sample of a study of vaccination and CD4 T cells after COVID-19. TCRdb re-called the PCR reads with MiXCR, one entry per CDR3 protein. The repertoire includes fewer than 25,000 distinct CDR3 sequences, around 53% of them detected once, and about 1% sits in the top ten. The source was CD4+ T cells from blood, collected before SARS-CoV-2 vaccination. The source of these receptors is a human donor who had recovered from COVID-19. Both conserved end residues are part of each CDR3. Each record gives: V gene, clone size, D gene, J gene, CDR3 DNA, CDR3 protein. A D gene is named only where the DNA matches it firmly. Clone size, where shown, is once, few, many, or a class for clones that have expanded.

TRBV19	few	NA	TRBJ1-5	TGTGCCAGTAGTCCTTGGGGTGGCAATCAGCCCCAGCATTTT	CASSPWGGNQPQHF
TRBV12-3/TRBV12-4	NA	NA	TRBJ2-5	TGTGCCAGCAGTTTGATTGGTATCAGGGAAGAAGAGACCCAGTACTTC	CASSLIGIREEETQYF
TRBV6-2/TRBV6-3	NA	TRBD2	TRBJ2-1	TGTGCCAGCAGTTCCGATAGCGGGAATGGGGCTCGGTGGCAGTTCTTC	CASSSDSGNGARWQFF
TRBV5-4	NA	NA	TRBJ2-5	TGTGCCAGCAGCTTGGATGAGACCCAGTACTTC	CASSLDETQYF
TRBV11-3	NA	NA	TRBJ2-3	TGTGCCAGCAGCCGAACCTCGACGGGTAGGGATACGCAGTATTTT	CASSRTSTGRDTQYF
TRBV7-5	few	NA	TRBJ1-5	NA	CISVSEVTAGNNQPQHF
TRBV7-2	NA	NA	TRBJ1-3	TGTGCCAGCAGCTTGGGACTGGGAAACACCATATATTTT	CASSLGLGNTIYF
TRBV20-1	NA	TRBD2	TRBJ2-1	TGCAGTGCCAAGGCGGGAGGGGCCATCCACTACAATGAGCAGTTCTTC	CSAKAGGAIHYNEQFF
TRBV2	NA	NA	TRBJ1-1	TGTGCCAGCAACCAGGGGCAGGGCACTGAAGCTTTCTTT	CASNQGQGTEAFF
TRBV7-2	NA	NA	TRBJ2-1	TGTGCCAGCAGCTTAGGGACTGGAGCGAGGACCTACAATGAGCAGTTCTTC	CASSLGTGARTYNEQFF
TRBV7-9	few	NA	TRBJ1-6	TGTGCCAGCAGCTCCGGACCCCCGCCTTCACCCCTCCACTTT	CASSSGPPPSPLHF
TRBV19	NA	TRBD1	TRBJ2-7	TGTGCCAGTAGTTATTCCGGGACAGGGGGCTACGAGCAGTACTTC	CASSYSGTGGYEQYF
TRBV20-1	few	NA	TRBJ2-7	TGCAGTGCAGGTGACGGCTACGAGCAGTACTTC	CSAGDGYEQYF
TRBV25-1	NA	TRBD1	TRBJ2-7	TGTGCCAGCAGTGAATTAGGGGACAGGGACTACGAGCAGTACTTC	CASSELGDRDYEQYF
TRBV7-3	few	NA	TRBJ1-5	TGTGCCAGCAGCTTAAATGCGGGGCAGCCCCAGCATTTT	CASSLNAGQPQHF
TRBV7-9	NA	TRBD1	TRBJ1-2	TGTGCCAGCAGCCGCTGGGACAGGCCTAACTATGGCTACACCTTC	CASSRWDRPNYGYTF
TRBV5-1	NA	TRBD2	TRBJ2-7	TGCGCCAGCAGCTTACCGGGACTAGCGGGACGGGAGCAGTACTTC	CASSLPGLAGREQYF